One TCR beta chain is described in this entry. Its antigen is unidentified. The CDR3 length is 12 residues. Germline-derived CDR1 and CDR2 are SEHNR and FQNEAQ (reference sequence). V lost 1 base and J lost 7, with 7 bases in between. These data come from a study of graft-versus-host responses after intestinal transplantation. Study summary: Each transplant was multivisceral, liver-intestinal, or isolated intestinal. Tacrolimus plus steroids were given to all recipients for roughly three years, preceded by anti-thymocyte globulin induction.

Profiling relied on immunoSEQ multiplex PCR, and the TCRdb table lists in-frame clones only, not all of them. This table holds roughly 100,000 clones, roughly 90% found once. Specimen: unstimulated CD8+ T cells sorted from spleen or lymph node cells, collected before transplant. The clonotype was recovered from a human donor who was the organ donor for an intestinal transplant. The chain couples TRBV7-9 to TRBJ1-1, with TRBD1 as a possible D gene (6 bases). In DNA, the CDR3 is TGTGCCAGCAGCTTAGGGACAGATGAAGCTTTCTTT. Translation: CASSLGTDEAFF.